The source of this T cell receptor (beta chain) is a study of shared clonotypes between healthy human individuals. Libraries were prepared by immunoSEQ multiplex PCR; TCRdb keeps only in-frame clonotypes and omits some of them. The table shows approximately 940,000 clones, with less than 85% occurring only once. CDR1 and CDR2 from the germline V gene are MNHNS and SASEGT. The CDR3 extends over 14 amino acids. The V segment lost 7 bases and the J segment 3 bases; nucleotides outside the gene matches: 3. The sample consisted of memory CD4+ T cells sorted from blood. The subset: CD45RA-negative fraction. J is TRBJ1-6 and V is TRBV6-1, with TRBD1 matching 7 bases. This receptor was obtained from a young man in good health. CDR3 loop: CASKNRGYNSPLHF. The CDR3 bases are TGTGCCAGCAAGAACAGGGGCTATAATTCACCCCTCCACTTT.